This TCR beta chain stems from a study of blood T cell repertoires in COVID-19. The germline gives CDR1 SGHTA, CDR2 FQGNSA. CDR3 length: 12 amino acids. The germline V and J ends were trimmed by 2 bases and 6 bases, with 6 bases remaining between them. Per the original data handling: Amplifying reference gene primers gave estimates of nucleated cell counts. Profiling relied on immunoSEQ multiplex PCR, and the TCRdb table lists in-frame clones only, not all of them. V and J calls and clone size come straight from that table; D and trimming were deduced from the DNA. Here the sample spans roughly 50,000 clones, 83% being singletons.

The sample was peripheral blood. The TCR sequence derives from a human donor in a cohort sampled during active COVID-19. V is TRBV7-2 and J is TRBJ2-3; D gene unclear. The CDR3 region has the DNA TGTGCCAGCAGCTTAAACTCGGATACGCAGTATTTT. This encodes CASSLNSDTQYF.